Shown below are 14 T cell receptor beta chains from a single sample sequenced in a study of T cells expressing NK-cell markers. TCRdb re-called the 5' RACE reads; one entry per CDR3 protein, DNA not given. The sample includes some 450,000 distinct CDR3 sequences. The sequenced sample was blood T cells: a sorted CD56 or NKG2C T cell subset, CD4+ or CD8+ T cells, or bulk PBMC T cells (not recorded which). These receptors originate from a woman between 18 and 70 years old in good health.

CDR3: CASSQDNYRASGRNEQFF. The chain has TRBV4-3 and TRBJ2-1; TCRdb gives TRBD2 as the D gene, but with no DNA this cannot be confirmed. The CDR3 is made up of 18 amino acids. Germline CDR1 LGHNA, CDR2 YSLEER.

The CDR3 loop is CSVEVPAMNTEAFF. V is TRBV29-1 and J is TRBJ1-1. CDR3 length: 14 residues. Germline V gene lookup returns CDR1 SQVTM and CDR2 ANQGSEA.

V is TRBV7-3 and J is TRBJ2-3; with no DNA, the TCRdb D assignment of TRBD1 cannot be verified. Germline CDR1 and CDR2: SGHTA and FQGTGA. The CDR3 is made up of 16 amino acids. The CDR3 protein is CASSPLGGGGTDTQYF.

The chain uses TRBV12-3 or TRBV12-4 and TRBJ1-2; TCRdb lists TRBD1, though no DNA is available to test this call. The CDR3 runs to 12 residues. CDR3 residues: CASSPQGVGYTF.

The chain carries TRBV12-3 or TRBV12-4 and TRBJ2-5; TCRdb selects TRBD2, and the lack of DNA leaves this call unchecked. CDR3 length: 15 amino acids. The CDR3 is CASSFLPSTQETQYF.

This chain uses TRBV3-1 with TRBJ1-1. The CDR3 spans 13 residues. CDR1 and CDR2 from the germline V gene are LGHDT and YNNKEL (reference sequence). CDR3 amino acids: CASSQVLGSEAFF.

The V and J genes are TRBV7-9 and TRBJ2-5; the D call from TCRdb, TRBD2, cannot be confirmed without DNA. The CDR3 length is 15 residues. CDR1 is SEHNR and CDR2 is FQNEAQ in the germline V gene (reference sequence). The CDR3 sequence: CASSLARLAEETQYF. The full variable domain, its missing parts supplied by reference TRBV7-9 and TRBJ2-5, is DTGVSQNPRHKITKRGQNVTFRCDPISEHNRLYWYRQTLGQGPEFLTYFQNEAQLEKSRLLSDRFSAERPKGSFSTLEIQRTEQGDSAMYLCASSLARLAEETQYFGPGTRLLVL.

The genes are TRBV11-1 and TRBJ2-1. The CDR3 sequence is 13 residues long. Germline assignment: CDR1 SGHAT and CDR2 FQDESV (reference sequence). The chain's CDR3 is CASSLDILNEQFF.

The chain employs TRBV30 and TRBJ2-2. The CDR3 spans 14 residues. Germline loops: CDR1 GTSNPN, CDR2 SVGIG (reference sequence). CDR3 region: CAWRELANTGELFF.

The chain recombines TRBV12-3 or TRBV12-4 with TRBJ1-2; the D call from TCRdb, TRBD1, cannot be confirmed without DNA. The CDR3 runs 14 residues. Here the CDR3 reads CASSSPAATYGYTF.

V and J are TRBV12-3 or TRBV12-4 and TRBJ1-1; TCRdb's assignment of TRBD1 cannot be checked, as there is no DNA. The CDR3 has 14 amino acids. CDR3 protein: CASSPDGRNTEAFF.

This rearrangement joins TRBV4-3 to TRBJ2-2. CDR1 LGHNA and CDR2 YSLEER come from the germline V gene. This CDR3 contains 15 residues. The CDR3 loop is CASSQGGPTGGELFF.

The chain joins TRBV11-1 to TRBJ2-5. The CDR3 length is 15 residues. Germline CDR1 is SGHAT and CDR2 is FQDESV (reference sequence). CDR3 region: CASSLIEIFGETQYF.

The chain is built from TRBV24-1 and TRBJ2-3; lacking DNA, the TRBD2 call made by TCRdb goes unchecked. Germline CDR1 KGHDR, CDR2 SFDVKD. The CDR3 runs to 21 residues. CDR3 region: CATSDPRDLRLAGERSDTQYF.